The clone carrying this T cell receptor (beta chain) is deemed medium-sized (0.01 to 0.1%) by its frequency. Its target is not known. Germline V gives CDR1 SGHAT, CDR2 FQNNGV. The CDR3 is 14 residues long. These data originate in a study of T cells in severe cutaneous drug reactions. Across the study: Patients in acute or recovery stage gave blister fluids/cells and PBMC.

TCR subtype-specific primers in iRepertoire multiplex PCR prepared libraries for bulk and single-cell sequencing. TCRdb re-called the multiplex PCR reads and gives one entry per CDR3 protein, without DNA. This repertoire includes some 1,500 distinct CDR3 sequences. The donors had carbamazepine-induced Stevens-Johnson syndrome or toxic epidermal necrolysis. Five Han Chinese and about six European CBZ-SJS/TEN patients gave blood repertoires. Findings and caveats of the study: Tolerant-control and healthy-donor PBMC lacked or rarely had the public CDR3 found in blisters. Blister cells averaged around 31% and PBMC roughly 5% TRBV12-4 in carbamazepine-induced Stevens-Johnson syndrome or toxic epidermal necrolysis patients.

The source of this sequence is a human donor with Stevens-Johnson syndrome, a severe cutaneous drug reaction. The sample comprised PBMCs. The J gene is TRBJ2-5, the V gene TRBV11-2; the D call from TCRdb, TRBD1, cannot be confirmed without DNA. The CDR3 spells CASSLLTPGETQYF.